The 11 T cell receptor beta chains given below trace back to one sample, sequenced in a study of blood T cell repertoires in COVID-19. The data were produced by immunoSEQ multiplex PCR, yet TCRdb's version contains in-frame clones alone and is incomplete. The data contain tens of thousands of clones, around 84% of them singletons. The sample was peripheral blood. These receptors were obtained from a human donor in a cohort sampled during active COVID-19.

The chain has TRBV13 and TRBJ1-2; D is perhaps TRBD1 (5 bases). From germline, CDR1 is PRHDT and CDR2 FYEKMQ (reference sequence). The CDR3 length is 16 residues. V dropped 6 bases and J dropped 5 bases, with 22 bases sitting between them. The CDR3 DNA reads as TGTGCCAGCAGGCTCACCGAACAAGGGGTCCGTTATGGCTACACCTTC. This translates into CASRLTEQGVRYGYTF. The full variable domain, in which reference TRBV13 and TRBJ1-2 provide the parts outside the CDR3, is AAGVIQSPRHLIKEKRETATLKCYPIPRHDTVYWYQQGPGQDPQFLISFYEKMQSDKGSIPDRFSAQQFSDYHSELNMSSLELGDSALYFCASRLTEQGVRYGYTFGSGTRLTVV.

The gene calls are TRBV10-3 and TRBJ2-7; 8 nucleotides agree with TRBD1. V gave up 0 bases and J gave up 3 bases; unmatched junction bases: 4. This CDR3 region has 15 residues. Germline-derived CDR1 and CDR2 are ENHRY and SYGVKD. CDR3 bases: TGTGCCATCAGTGAGTCGCTTGGACAGGGCTACGAGCAGTACTTC. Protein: CAISESLGQGYEQYF.

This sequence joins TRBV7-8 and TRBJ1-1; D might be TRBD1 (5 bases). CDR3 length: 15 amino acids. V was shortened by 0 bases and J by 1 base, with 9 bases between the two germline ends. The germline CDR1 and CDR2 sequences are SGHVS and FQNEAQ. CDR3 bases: TGTGCCAGCAGCTTAGCGATAAGGGGGAACACTGAAGCTTTCTTT. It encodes CASSLAIRGNTEAFF.

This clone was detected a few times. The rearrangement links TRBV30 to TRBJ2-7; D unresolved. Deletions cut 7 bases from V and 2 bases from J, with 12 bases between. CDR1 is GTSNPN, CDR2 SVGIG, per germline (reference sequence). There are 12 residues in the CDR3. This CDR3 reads CALYDITYEQYF. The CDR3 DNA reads TGTGCCTTATACGACATTACCTACGAGCAGTACTTC.

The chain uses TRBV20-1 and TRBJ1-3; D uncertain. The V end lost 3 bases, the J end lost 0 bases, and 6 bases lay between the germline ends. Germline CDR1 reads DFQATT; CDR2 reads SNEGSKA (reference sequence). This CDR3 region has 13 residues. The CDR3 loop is CSASHSSGNTIYF. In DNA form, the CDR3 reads TGCAGTGCTAGTCACAGCTCTGGAAACACCATATATTTT.

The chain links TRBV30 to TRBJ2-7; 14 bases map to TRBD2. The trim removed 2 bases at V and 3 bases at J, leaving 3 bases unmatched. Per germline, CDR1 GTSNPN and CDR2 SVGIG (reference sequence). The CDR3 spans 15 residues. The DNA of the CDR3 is TGTGCCTGGAGTTCGGGACTAGCGGGAGACTACGAGCAGTACTTC. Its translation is CAWSSGLAGDYEQYF. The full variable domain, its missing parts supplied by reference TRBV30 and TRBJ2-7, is SQTIHQWPATLVQPVGSPLSLECTVEGTSNPNLYWYRQAAGRGLQLLFYSVGIGQISSEVPQNLSASRPQDRQFILSSKKLLLSDSGFYLCAWSSGLAGDYEQYFGPGTRLTVT.

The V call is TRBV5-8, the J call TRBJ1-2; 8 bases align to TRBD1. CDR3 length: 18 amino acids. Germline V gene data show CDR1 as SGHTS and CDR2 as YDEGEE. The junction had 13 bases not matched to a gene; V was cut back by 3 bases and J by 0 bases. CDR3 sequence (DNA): TGTGCCAGCAGCTCAACGCCGGGAGGACAGGGCCCTAACTATGGCTACACCTTC. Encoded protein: CASSSTPGGQGPNYGYTF.

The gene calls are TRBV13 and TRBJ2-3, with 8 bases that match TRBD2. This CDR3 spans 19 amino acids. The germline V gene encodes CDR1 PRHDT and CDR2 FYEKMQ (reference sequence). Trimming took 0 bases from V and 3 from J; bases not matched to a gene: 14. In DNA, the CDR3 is TGTGCCAGCAGCTTAGGGCTTAGTAGCGGGGCCACAAAAACAGATACGCAGTATTTT. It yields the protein CASSLGLSSGATKTDTQYF.

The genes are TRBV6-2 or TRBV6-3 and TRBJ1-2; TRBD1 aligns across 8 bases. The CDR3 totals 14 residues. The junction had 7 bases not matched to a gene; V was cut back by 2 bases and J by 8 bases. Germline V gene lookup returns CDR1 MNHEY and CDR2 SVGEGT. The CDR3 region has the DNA TGTGCCAGCAGTTACGAGACAGGGGCACGGGGCTACACCTTC. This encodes CASSYETGARGYTF.

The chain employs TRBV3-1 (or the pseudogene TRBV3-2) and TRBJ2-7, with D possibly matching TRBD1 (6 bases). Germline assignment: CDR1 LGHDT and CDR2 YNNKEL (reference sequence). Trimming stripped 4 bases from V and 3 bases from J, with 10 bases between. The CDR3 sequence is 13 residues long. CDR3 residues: CASSRQANYEQYF. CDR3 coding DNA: TGTGCCAGCAGCCGACAGGCTAACTACGAGCAGTACTTC.

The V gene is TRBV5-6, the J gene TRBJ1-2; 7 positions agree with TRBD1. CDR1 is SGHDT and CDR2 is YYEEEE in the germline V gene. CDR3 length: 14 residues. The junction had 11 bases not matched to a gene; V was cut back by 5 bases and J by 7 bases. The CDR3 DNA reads TGTGCCAGCAGATCGGGGACAGCAGCCGGTGGCTACACCTTC. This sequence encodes CASRSGTAAGGYTF.